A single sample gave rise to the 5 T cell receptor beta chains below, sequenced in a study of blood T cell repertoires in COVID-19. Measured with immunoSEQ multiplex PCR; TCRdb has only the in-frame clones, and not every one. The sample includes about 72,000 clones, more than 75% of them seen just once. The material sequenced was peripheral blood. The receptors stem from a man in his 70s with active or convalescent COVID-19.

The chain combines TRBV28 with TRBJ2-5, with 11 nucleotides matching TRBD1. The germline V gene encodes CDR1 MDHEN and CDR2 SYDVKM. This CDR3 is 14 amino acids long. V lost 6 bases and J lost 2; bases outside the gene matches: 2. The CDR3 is CASRGQGAQETQYF. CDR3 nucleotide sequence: TGTGCCAGCAGAGGACAGGGGGCTCAAGAGACCCAGTACTTC.

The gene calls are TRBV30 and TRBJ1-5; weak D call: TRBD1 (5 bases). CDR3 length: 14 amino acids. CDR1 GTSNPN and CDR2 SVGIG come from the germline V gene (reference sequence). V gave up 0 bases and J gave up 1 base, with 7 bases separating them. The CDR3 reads CAWSVWGSNQPQHF. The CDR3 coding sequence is TGTGCCTGGAGTGTCTGGGGCAGCAATCAGCCCCAGCATTTT. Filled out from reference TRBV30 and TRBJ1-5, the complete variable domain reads SQTIHQWPATLVQPVGSPLSLECTVEGTSNPNLYWYRQAAGRGLQLLFYSVGIGQISSEVPQNLSASRPQDRQFILSSKKLLLSDSGFYLCAWSVWGSNQPQHFGDGTRLSIL.

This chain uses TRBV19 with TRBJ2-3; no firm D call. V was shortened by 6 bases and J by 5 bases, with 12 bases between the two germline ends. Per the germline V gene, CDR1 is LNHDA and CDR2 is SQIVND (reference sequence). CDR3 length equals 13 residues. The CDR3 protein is CASRNGFGDTQYF. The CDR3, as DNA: TGTGCCAGTAGGAACGGGTTCGGAGATACGCAGTATTTT. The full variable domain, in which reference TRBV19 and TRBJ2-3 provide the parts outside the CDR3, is DGGITQSPKYLFRKEGQNVTLSCEQNLNHDAMYWYRQDPGQGLRLIYYSQIVNDFQKGDIAEGYSVSREKKESFPLTVTSAQKNPTAFYLCASRNGFGDTQYFGPGTRLTVL.

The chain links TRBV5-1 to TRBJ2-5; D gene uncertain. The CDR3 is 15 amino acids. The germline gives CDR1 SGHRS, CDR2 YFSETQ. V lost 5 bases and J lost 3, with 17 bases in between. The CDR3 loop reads CASSHQSLPKETQYF. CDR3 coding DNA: TGCGCCAGCAGTCATCAGTCCCTCCCAAAAGAGACCCAGTACTTC.

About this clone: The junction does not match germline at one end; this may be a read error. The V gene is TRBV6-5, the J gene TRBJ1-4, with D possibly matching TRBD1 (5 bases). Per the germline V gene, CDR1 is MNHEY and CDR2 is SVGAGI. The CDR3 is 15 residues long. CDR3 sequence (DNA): TGTGCCAGCAGTGACTCGGCAGGGTTTGGTGAAAAACTGTTTTTT. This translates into CASSDSAGFGEKLFF.